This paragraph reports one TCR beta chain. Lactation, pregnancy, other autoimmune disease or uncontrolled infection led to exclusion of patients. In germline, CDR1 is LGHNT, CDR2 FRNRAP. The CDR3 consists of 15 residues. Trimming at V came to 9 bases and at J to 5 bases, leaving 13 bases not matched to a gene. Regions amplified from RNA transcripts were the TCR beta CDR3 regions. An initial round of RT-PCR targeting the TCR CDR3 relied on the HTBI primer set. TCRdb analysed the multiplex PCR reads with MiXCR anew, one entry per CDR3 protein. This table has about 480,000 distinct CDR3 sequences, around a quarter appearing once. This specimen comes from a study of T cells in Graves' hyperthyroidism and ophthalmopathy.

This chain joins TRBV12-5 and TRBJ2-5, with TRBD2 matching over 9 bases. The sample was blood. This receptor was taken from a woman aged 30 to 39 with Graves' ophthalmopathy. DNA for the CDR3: TGTGCTAGCGGCGGGGGGGGGAAAGCGAGGGAGACCCAGTACTTC. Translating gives CASGGGGKARETQYF.